This T cell receptor (beta chain) was sequenced during a study of identical twins. Study-wide results and limits: Out-of-frame alpha sequences common to twins exhibited a surplus of low generation probability.

CDR3 length: 17 residues. V was cut by 1 base and J by 3 bases, with 17 bases left in between. Per the germline V gene, CDR1 is MGHRA and CDR2 is YSYEKL. Concerning this clonotype itself: The antigen remains unidentified.

TCRdb reprocessed the 5' RACE reads with MiXCR, giving one entry per CDR3 protein. The data hold 1.5 million to 2 million distinct CDR3 sequences, with under 35% observed a single time. Sequencing was performed on cord blood. This sequence joins TRBV4-1 and TRBJ2-3, with D unclear. The receptor was isolated from a newborn girl in good health. This CDR3 is CASSQGIRTRRTDTQYF. The CDR3 nucleotides read TGCGCCAGCAGCCAAGGGATTCGGACGCGAAGGACAGATACGCAGTATTTT.